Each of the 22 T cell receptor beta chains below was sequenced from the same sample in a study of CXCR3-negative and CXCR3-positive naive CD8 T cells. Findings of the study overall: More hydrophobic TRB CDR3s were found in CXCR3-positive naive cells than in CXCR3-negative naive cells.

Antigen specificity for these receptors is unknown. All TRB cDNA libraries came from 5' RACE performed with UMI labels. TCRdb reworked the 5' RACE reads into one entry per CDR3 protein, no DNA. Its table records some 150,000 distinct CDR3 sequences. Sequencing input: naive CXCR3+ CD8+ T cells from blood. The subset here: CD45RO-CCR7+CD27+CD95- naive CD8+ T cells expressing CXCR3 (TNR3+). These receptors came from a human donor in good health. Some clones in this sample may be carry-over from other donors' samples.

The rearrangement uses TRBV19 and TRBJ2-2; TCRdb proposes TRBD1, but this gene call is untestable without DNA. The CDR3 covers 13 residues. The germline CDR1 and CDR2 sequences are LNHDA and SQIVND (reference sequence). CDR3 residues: CASSDRVTGELFF. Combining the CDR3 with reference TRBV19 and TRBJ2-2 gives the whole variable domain DGGITQSPKYLFRKEGQNVTLSCEQNLNHDAMYWYRQDPGQGLRLIYYSQIVNDFQKGDIAEGYSVSREKKESFPLTVTSAQKNPTAFYLCASSDRVTGELFFGEGSRLTVL.

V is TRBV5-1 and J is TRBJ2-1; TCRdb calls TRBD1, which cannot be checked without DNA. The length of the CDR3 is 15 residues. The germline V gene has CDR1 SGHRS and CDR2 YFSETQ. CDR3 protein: CASSFRDRVDNEQFF.

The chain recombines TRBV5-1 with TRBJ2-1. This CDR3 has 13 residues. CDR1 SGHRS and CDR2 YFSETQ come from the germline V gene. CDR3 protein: CASSLGSNNEQFF.

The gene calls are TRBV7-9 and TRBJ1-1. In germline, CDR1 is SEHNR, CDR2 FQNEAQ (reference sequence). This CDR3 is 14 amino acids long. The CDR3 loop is CASSLPGSGTEAFF. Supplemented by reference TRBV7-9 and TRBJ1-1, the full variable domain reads DTGVSQNPRHKITKRGQNVTFRCDPISEHNRLYWYRQTLGQGPEFLTYFQNEAQLEKSRLLSDRFSAERPKGSFSTLEIQRTEQGDSAMYLCASSLPGSGTEAFFGQGTRLTVV.

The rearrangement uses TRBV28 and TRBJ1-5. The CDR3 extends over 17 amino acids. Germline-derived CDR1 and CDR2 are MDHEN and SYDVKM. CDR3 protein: CASSLGTGGQEDQPQHF.

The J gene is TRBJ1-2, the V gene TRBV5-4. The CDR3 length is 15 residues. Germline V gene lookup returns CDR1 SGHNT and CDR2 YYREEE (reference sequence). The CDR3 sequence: CASSLAPNPVYGYTF.

Here the CDR3 reads CASSFRGQGDQPQHF. The chain recombines TRBV28 with TRBJ1-5; TCRdb picks TRBD1, but there is no DNA to check that call. Germline-derived CDR1 and CDR2 are MDHEN and SYDVKM. The CDR3 runs 15 residues. Full variable domain (rest looked up from reference TRBV28 and TRBJ1-5): DVKVTQSSRYLVKRTGEKVFLECVQDMDHENMFWYRQDPGLGLRLIYFSYDVKMKEKGDIPEGYSVSREKKERFSLILESASTNQTSMYLCASSFRGQGDQPQHFGDGTRLSIL.

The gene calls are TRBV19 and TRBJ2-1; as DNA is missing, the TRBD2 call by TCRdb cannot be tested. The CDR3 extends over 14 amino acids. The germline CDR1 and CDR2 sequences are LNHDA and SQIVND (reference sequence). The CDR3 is CASAWREWYNEQFF.

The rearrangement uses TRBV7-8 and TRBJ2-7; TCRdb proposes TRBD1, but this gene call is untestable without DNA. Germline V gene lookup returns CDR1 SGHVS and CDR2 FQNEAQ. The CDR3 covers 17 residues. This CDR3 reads CASSLGDRGRLSYEQYF.

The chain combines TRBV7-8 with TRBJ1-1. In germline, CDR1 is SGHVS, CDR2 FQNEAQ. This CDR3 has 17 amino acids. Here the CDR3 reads CASSLDGGLMGYTEAFF. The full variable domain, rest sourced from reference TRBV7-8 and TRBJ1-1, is GAGVSQSPRYKVAKRGQDVALRCDPISGHVSLFWYQQALGQGPEFLTYFQNEAQLDKSGLPSDRFFAERPEGSVSTLKIQRTQQEDSAVYLCASSLDGGLMGYTEAFFGQGTRLTVV.

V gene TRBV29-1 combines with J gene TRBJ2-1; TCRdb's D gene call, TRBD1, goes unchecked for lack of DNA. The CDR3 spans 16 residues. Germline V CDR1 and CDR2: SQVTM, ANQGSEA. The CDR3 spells CSVESPGQGRHNEQFF.

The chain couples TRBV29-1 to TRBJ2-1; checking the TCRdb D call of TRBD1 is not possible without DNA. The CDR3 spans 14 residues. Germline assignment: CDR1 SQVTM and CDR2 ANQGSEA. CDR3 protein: CSVWGFGKYNEQFF.

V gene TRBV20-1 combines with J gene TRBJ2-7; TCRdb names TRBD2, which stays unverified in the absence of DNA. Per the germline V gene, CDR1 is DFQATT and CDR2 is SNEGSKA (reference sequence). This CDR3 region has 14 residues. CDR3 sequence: CSAPIAGIGYEQYF.

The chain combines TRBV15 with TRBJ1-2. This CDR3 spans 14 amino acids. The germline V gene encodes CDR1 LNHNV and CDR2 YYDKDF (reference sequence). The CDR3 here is CATSRQDGLLGYTF.

CDR3 amino acids: CASSSRLAEGTDTQYF. This chain joins TRBV7-9 and TRBJ2-3. The CDR3 covers 16 residues. CDR1 SEHNR and CDR2 FQNEAQ come from the germline V gene (reference sequence).

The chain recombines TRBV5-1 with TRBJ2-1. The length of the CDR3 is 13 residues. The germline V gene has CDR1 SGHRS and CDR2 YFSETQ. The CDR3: CASSLLGGTEQFF.

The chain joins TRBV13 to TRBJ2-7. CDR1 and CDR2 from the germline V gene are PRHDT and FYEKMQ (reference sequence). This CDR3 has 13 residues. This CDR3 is CASRDGNSYEQYF.

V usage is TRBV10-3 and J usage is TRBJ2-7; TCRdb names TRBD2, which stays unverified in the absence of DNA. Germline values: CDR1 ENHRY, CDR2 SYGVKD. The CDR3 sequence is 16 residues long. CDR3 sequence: CAISDPGLAGAYEQYF.

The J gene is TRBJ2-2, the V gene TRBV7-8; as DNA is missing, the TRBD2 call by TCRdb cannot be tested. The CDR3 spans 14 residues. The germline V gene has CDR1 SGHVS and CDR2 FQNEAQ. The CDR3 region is CASKPLVHAGELFF.

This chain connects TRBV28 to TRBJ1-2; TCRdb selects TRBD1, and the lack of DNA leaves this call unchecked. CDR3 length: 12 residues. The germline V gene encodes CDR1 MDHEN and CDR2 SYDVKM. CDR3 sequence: CASSFGDRFYTF.

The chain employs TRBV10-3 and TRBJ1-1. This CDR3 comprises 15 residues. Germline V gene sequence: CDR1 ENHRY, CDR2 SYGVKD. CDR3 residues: CAISYSLTLTYEAFF.

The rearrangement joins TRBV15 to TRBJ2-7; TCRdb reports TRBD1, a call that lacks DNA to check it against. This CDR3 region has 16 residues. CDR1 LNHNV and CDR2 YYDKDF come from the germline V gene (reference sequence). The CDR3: CATSRDRDTGDYEQYF.